This TCR beta chain is drawn from a study of CD8 T cells in Susac syndrome. The Susac syndrome patients fit the recently defined diagnostic criteria for definite or probable disease. Findings of the study overall: As acknowledged by the study, its TCR sequencing and HLA analysis included a relatively small number of individuals.

In regard to this clonotype: Its antigen remains unknown.

An input of roughly 0.45 to 1 ug of RNA was subjected to reverse transcription using random hexamers. TCRdb redid the calling of the immunoSEQ multiplex PCR reads with MiXCR, one entry per CDR3 protein. The sample holds over 150,000 distinct CDR3 sequences, roughly 95% seen once. Germline CDR1 SEHNR, CDR2 FQNEAQ (reference sequence). V was cut by 2 bases and J by 6 bases, with 5 bases left in between. The CDR3 is 12 residues long. Sequences were obtained from CD4+ T cells from PBMCs. V gene TRBV7-9 combines with J gene TRBJ2-1; no definite D call. The clonotype was recovered from a human donor with Susac syndrome. The CDR3 bases are TGTGCCAGCAGCTTAAACTTCAATGAGCAGTTCTTC. This encodes CASSLNFNEQFF.